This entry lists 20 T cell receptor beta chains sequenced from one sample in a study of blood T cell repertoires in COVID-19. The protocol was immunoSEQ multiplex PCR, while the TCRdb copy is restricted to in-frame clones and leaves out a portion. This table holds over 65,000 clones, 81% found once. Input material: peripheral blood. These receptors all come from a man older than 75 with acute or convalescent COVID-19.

The CDR3 sequence is CASSLQAGGNTGELFF. The CDR3 DNA reads TGCGCCAGCAGCTTACAGGCGGGAGGAAACACCGGGGAGCTGTTTTTT. The chain joins TRBV5-1 to TRBJ2-2, with TRBD2 matching 8 bases. With 2 bases clipped from V and 2 bases from J, the junction kept 5 bases outside the gene matches. This CDR3 has 16 residues. The V gene's germline CDR1 is SGHRS and CDR2 YFSETQ.

CDR3 region: CASSPGTSGLSEQYF. CDR3 DNA sequence: TGTGCCAGCTCACCCGGGACTAGCGGACTTTCTGAGCAGTACTTC. This chain connects TRBV18 to TRBJ2-7; 11 bases line up with TRBD2. Looked up from germline, CDR1 is KGHSH and CDR2 is LQKENI. The V and J ends lost 3 bases and 7 bases, in that order; junction bases with no gene match: 8. The CDR3 sequence is 15 residues long.

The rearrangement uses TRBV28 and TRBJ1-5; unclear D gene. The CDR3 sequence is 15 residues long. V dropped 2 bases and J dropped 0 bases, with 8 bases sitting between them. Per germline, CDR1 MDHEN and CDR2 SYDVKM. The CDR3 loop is CASSLIGDSNQPQHF. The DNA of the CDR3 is TGTGCCAGCAGTTTAATCGGGGATAGCAATCAGCCCCAGCATTTT.

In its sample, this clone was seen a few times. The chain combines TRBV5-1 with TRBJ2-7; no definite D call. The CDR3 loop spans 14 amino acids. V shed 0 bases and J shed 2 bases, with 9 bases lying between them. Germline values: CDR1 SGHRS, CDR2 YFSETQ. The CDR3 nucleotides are TGCGCCAGCAGCTTGGACAGTCCCACCTACGAGCAGTACTTC. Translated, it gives CASSLDSPTYEQYF.

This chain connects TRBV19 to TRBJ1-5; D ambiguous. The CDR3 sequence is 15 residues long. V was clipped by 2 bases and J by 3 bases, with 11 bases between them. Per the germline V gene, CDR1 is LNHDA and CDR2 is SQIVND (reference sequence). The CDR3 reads CASSITGAVNQPQHF. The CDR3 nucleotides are TGTGCCAGTAGTATAACCGGTGCGGTCAATCAGCCCCAGCATTTT.

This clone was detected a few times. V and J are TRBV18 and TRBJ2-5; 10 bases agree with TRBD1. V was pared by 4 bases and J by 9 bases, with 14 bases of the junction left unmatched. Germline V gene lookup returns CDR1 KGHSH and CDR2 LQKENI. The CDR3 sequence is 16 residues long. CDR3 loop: CASSLESGTGERAQYF. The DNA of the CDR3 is TGTGCCAGCTCACTCGAATCCGGGACAGGGGAAAGGGCCCAGTACTTC.

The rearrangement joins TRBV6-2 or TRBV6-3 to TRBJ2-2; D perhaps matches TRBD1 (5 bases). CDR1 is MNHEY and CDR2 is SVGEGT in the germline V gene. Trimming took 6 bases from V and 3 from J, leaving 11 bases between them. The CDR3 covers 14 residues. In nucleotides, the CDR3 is TGTGCCAGCAGCCTTGACAGATACACCGGGGAGCTGTTTTTT. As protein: CASSLDRYTGELFF.

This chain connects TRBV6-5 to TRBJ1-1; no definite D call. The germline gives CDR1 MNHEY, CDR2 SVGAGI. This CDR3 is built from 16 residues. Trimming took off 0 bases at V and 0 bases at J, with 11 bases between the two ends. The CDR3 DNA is TGTGCCAGCAGTTACTCGATGGCAACAGTGAACACTGAAGCTTTCTTT. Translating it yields CASSYSMATVNTEAFF.

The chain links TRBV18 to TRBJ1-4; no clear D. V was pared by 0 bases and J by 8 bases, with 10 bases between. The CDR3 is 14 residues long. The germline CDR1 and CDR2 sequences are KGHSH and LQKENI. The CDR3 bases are TGTGCCAGCTCACCACCGTCGGCGGGGGAAAAACTGTTTTTT. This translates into CASSPPSAGEKLFF.

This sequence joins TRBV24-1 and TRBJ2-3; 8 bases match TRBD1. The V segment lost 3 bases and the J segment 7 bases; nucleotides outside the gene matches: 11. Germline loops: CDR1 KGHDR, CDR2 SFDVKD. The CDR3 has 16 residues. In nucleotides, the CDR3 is TGTGCCACCAGTGATCCTGGACAGGGAAAGCGAAATACGCAGTATTTT. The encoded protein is CATSDPGQGKRNTQYF.

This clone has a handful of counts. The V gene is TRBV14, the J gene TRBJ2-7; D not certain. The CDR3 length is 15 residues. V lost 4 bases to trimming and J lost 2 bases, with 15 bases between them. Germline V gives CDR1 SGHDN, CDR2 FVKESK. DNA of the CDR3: TGTGCCAGCAGCCCCCACGAGAGCCTTCCCTACGAGCAGTACTTC. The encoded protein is CASSPHESLPYEQYF.

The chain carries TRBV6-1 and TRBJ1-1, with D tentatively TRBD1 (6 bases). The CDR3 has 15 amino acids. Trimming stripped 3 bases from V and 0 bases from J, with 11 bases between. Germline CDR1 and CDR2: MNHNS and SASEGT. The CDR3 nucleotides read TGTGCCAGCAGTGAGATCAGGGGCTTGAACACTGAAGCTTTCTTT. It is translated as CASSEIRGLNTEAFF.

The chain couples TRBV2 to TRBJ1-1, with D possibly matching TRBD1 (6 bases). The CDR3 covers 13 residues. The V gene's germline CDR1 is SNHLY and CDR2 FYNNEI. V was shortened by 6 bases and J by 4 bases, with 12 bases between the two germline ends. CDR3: CASRGDRITEAFF. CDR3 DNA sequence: TGTGCCAGCAGGGGCGACAGGATCACTGAAGCTTTCTTT.

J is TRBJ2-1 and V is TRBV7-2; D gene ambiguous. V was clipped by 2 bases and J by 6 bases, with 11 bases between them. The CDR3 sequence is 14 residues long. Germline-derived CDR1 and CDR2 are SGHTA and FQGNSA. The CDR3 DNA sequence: TGTGCCAGCAGCTTACGTGGGCAGCCCAATGAGCAGTTCTTC. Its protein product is CASSLRGQPNEQFF. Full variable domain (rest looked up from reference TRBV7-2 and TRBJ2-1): GAGVSQSPSNKVTEKGKDVELRCDPISGHTALYWYRQSLGQGLEFLIYFQGNSAPDKSGLPSDRFSAERTGGSVSTLTIQRTQQEDSAVYLCASSLRGQPNEQFFGPGTRLTVL.

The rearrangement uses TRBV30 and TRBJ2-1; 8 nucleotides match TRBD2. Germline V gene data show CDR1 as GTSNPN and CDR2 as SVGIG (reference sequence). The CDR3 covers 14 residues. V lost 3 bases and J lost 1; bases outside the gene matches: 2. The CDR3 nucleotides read TGTGCCTGGAGAACTAGCGGATCCTACAATGAGCAGTTCTTC. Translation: CAWRTSGSYNEQFF.

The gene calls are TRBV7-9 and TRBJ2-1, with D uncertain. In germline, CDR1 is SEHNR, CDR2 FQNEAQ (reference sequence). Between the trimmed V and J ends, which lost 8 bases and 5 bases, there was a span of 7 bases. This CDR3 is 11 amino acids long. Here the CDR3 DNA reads TGTGCCAGCGGAGAGAACAATGAGCAGTTCTTC. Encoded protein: CASGENNEQFF.

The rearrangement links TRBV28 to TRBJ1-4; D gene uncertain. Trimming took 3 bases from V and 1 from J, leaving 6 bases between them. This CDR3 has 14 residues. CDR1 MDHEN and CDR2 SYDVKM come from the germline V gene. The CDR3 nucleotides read TGTGCCAGCAGTTTGACACAAACTAATGAAAAACTGTTTTTT. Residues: CASSLTQTNEKLFF.

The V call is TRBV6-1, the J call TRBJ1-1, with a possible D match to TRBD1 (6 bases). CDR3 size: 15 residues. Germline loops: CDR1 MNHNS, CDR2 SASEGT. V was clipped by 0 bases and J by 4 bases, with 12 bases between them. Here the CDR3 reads CASSEAAGVSTEAFF. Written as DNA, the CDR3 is TGTGCCAGCAGTGAAGCGGCAGGGGTGAGCACTGAAGCTTTCTTT.

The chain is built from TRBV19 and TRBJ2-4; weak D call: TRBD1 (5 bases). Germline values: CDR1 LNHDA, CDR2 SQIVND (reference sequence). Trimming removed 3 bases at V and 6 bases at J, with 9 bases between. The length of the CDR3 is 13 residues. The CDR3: CASSIKGRNIQYF. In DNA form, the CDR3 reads TGTGCCAGTAGTATCAAGGGGCGAAACATTCAGTACTTC.

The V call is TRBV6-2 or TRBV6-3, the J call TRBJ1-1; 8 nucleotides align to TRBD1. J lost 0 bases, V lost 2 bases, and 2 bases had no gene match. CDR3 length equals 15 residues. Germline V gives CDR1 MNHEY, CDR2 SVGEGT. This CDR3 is CASSYDRGMNTEAFF. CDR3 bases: TGTGCCAGCAGTTACGACAGGGGAATGAACACTGAAGCTTTCTTT.